The 25 T cell receptor beta chains reported below all come from one sample, sequenced in a study of T cell responses to AZD1222 COVID-19 vaccine. Assay: immunoSEQ multiplex PCR; the TCRdb copy retains only in-frame clones and omits some. The sample holds about 67,000 clones; around four fifths are singletons and the top ten take under 8.5%. Sample: peripheral blood, taken 28 days after the second AZD1222 dose. All receptors come from an adult who received the AZD1222 COVID-19 vaccine.

V gene TRBV5-1 combines with J gene TRBJ2-2, with 8 bases lining up with TRBD2. Germline V gene lookup returns CDR1 SGHRS and CDR2 YFSETQ. The length of the CDR3 is 18 residues. The trim removed 0 bases at V and 7 bases at J, leaving 14 bases unmatched. In DNA form, the CDR3 reads TGCGCCAGCAGCTTGGAACTAGCGGAGCCAGCTGGCGACGGGGAGCTGTTTTTT. This sequence encodes CASSLELAEPAGDGELFF.

The V gene is TRBV5-4, the J gene TRBJ1-2, with 9 nucleotides matching TRBD1. The CDR3 sequence is 14 residues long. From germline, CDR1 is SGHNT and CDR2 YYREEE (reference sequence). V gave up 4 bases and J gave up 3 bases; unmatched junction bases: 4. The CDR3: CASSADRGYYGYTF. The CDR3 DNA reads as TGTGCCAGCAGCGCGGACAGGGGCTACTATGGCTACACCTTC.

This sequence joins TRBV9 and TRBJ1-1, with D possibly matching TRBD1 (5 bases). The germline gives CDR1 SGDLS, CDR2 YYNGEE. V lost 5 bases and J 8 bases, leaving 16 bases between the germline ends. The CDR3 runs 13 residues. CDR3 protein: CASRMTTAPEAFF. The CDR3 DNA sequence: TGTGCCAGCAGGATGACGACAGCGCCGGAAGCTTTCTTT.

The chain has TRBV19 and TRBJ1-5, with D tentatively TRBD1 (5 bases). V gave up 2 bases and J gave up 4 bases, with 15 bases separating them. The CDR3 loop spans 16 amino acids. The germline V gene has CDR1 LNHDA and CDR2 SQIVND (reference sequence). The CDR3 DNA is TGTGCCAGTAGTATAAGATCCGACAGCGTGAATCAGCCCCAGCATTTT. Encoded protein: CASSIRSDSVNQPQHF.

The chain combines TRBV5-1 with TRBJ2-7, with D maybe TRBD2 (5 bases). The CDR3 consists of 13 residues. Trimming removed 4 bases from V and 7 bases from J, with 15 bases in between. The V gene's germline CDR1 is SGHRS and CDR2 YFSETQ. The CDR3 DNA reads TGCGCCAGCAGCCCCGCCCCCCGAGGGGAGCAGTACTTC. Translation gives CASSPAPRGEQYF.

The chain is built from TRBV16 and TRBJ2-3, with no clear D. Trimming stripped 2 bases from V and 2 bases from J, with 8 bases between. Germline V gene lookup returns CDR1 KGHSY and CDR2 FQNENV. This CDR3 is built from 14 residues. In DNA, the CDR3 is TGTGCCAGCAGCCAAATGAGCTTCACAGATACGCAGTATTTT. It is translated as CASSQMSFTDTQYF.

The gene calls are TRBV3-1 (or the pseudogene TRBV3-2) and TRBJ1-2, with D possibly being TRBD1 (6 bases). V lost 5 bases and J lost 5, with 21 bases in between. CDR3 length equals 16 residues. In germline, CDR1 is LGHDT, CDR2 YNNKEL (reference sequence). The CDR3 loop is CASSEGDGYLVYGYTF. As DNA, the CDR3 is TGTGCCAGCAGCGAGGGGGACGGATACTTAGTATATGGCTACACCTTC.

This clone has just a few counts. The rearrangement links TRBV7-2 to TRBJ1-2; 8 bases are shared with TRBD1. Germline V CDR1 and CDR2: SGHTA, FQGNSA. V shed 5 bases and J 4 bases; nucleotides not matched to a gene: 6. There are 14 residues in the CDR3. The DNA for the CDR3 is TGTGCCAGCAGCCCTACAGGGGGGGTCTATGGCTACACCTTC. It translates to CASSPTGGVYGYTF.

The chain uses TRBV5-1 and TRBJ2-3, with 7 nucleotides matching TRBD2. Unmatched junction bases numbered 3, after V lost 0 bases and J lost 2 bases. The CDR3 runs 15 residues. CDR1 and CDR2 from the germline V gene are SGHRS and YFSETQ. CDR3 DNA sequence: TGCGCCAGCAGCTTGGTTCGGGGGGACACAGATACGCAGTATTTT. Protein: CASSLVRGDTDTQYF.

This clone showed up just a few times. The chain employs TRBV5-1 and TRBJ1-1, with D possibly being TRBD1 (5 bases). V gave up 0 bases and J gave up 8 bases, with 11 bases separating them. This CDR3 contains 13 residues. In germline, CDR1 is SGHRS, CDR2 YFSETQ. CDR3 sequence: CASSLAGAGEAFF. The CDR3 bases are TGCGCCAGCAGCTTGGCCGGGGCAGGGGAAGCTTTCTTT.

This chain links TRBV12-3 or TRBV12-4 with TRBJ2-7, with 8 bases fitting TRBD1. This CDR3 comprises 12 residues. V lost 5 bases to trimming and J lost 3 bases; unmatched junction nucleotides: 0. The CDR3 coding sequence is TGTGCCAGCAGTACAGGGGGCTACGAGCAGTACTTC. Its translation: CASSTGGYEQYF.

This chain joins TRBV7-6 and TRBJ2-6, with unresolved D. Trimming took 2 bases from V and 0 from J, leaving 11 bases between them. Germline CDR1 is SGHVS and CDR2 is FNYEAQ. This CDR3 region has 17 residues. The CDR3, as DNA: TGTGCCAGCAGCTTACTGGACGGCAGCTCTGGGGCCAACGTCCTGACTTTC. Encoded protein: CASSLLDGSSGANVLTF.

J is TRBJ1-1 and V is TRBV6-5; D gene unclear. Germline lookup yields CDR1 MNHEY and CDR2 SVGAGI. Trimming cost V 5 bases and J 1 base, with 5 bases left between them. This CDR3 spans 12 amino acids. The CDR3 region has the DNA TGTGCCAGCAGTCTACGGAACACTGAAGCTTTCTTT. Translated: CASSLRNTEAFF.

This chain connects TRBV15 to TRBJ2-7; D is unresolved. Germline V gene lookup returns CDR1 LNHNV and CDR2 YYDKDF (reference sequence). The CDR3 contains 13 residues. V lost 8 bases, J lost 3 bases, and 14 bases lay in between. The CDR3 is CATRAPLGYEQYF. The CDR3 DNA follows: TGTGCCACCCGGGCCCCGTTGGGCTACGAGCAGTACTTC.

This clone showed up just once. The genes are TRBV2 and TRBJ1-3, with D possibly TRBD1 on 5 matching bases. Trimming took off 2 bases at V and 7 bases at J, with 15 bases between the two ends. The CDR3 runs to 15 residues. CDR1 and CDR2 (germline): SNHLY, FYNNEI. The CDR3 spells CASSEIQQGGNTIYF. CDR3 coding DNA: TGTGCCAGCAGTGAAATCCAGCAGGGTGGGAACACCATATATTTT.

This clone was seen only once. The J gene is TRBJ2-5, the V gene TRBV2; D is perhaps TRBD2 (6 bases). The CDR3 length is 12 residues. The germline V and J ends were trimmed by 4 bases and 5 bases, with 8 bases remaining between them. The germline V gene encodes CDR1 SNHLY and CDR2 FYNNEI. For the CDR3, the DNA is TGTGCCAGCAGTGGGGAGGAGGAGACCCAGTACTTC. This encodes CASSGEEETQYF.

The chain couples TRBV12-3 or TRBV12-4 to TRBJ2-7; D gene unclear. Trimming pared 7 bases from V and 4 bases from J, leaving 14 bases between. The CDR3 contains 13 residues. CDR3 sequence reads: CASTHTEKYEQYF. The CDR3 region has the DNA TGTGCCAGCACCCATACGGAAAAATACGAGCAGTACTTC.

V and J are TRBV5-5 and TRBJ1-2; D unclear. V gave up 0 bases and J gave up 5 bases, with 5 bases separating them. The CDR3 length is 12 residues. Germline CDR1 SGHKS, CDR2 YYEKEE (reference sequence). DNA for the CDR3: TGTGCCAGCAGCTTGGTGGGGTATGGCTACACCTTC. Its translation: CASSLVGYGYTF.

The V and J genes are TRBV19 and TRBJ1-1; D is unresolved. The CDR3 spans 13 residues. Germline V gives CDR1 LNHDA, CDR2 SQIVND (reference sequence). The germline V and J ends were trimmed by 3 bases and 13 bases, with 18 bases remaining between them. CDR3 loop: CASSIEAATDVFF. CDR3 bases: TGTGCCAGTAGTATTGAGGCAGCCACGGACGTTTTCTTT.

The V and J genes are TRBV5-1 and TRBJ2-7; D is unclear. Germline CDR1 reads SGHRS; CDR2 reads YFSETQ. Trimming shortened V by 0 bases and J by 5 bases, and 9 bases separated the two germline ends. The CDR3 contains 13 residues. The CDR3 sequence is CASSLDIGNEQYF. The CDR3 DNA is TGCGCCAGCAGCTTGGATATAGGCAACGAGCAGTACTTC. The entire variable domain, with the rest obtained from reference TRBV5-1 and TRBJ2-7, is as follows: KAGVTQTPRYLIKTRGQQVTLSCSPISGHRSVSWYQQTPGQGLQFLFEYFSETQRNKGNFPGRFSGRQFSNSRSEMNVSTLELGDSALYLCASSLDIGNEQYFGPGTRLTVT.

CDR3 sequence: CSAGRGEKLFF. For the CDR3, the DNA is TGCAGTGCTGGGCGCGGGGAAAAACTGTTTTTT. The rearrangement joins TRBV20-1 to TRBJ1-4; D is unresolved. The germline V gene has CDR1 DFQATT and CDR2 SNEGSKA (reference sequence). CDR3 length equals 11 residues. Between the trimmed V and J ends, which lost 5 bases and 8 bases, there was a span of 9 bases.

The V gene is TRBV11-2, the J gene TRBJ1-4, with no clear D. Germline loops: CDR1 SGHAT, CDR2 FQNNGV. V lost 3 bases and J lost 13, with 9 bases in between. This CDR3 region has 11 residues. Here the CDR3 DNA reads TGTGCCAGCAGCTTGGGGAAAAGACTGTTTTTT. Translating it yields CASSLGKRLFF.

This clone has just a few counts. CDR3 protein: CASSFAGQNTGELFF. The CDR3 bases are TGTGCCAGCAGTTTCGCAGGGCAGAACACCGGGGAGCTGTTTTTT. The chain combines TRBV27 with TRBJ2-2, with a tentative D call TRBD1 (5 bases). V shed 3 bases and J shed 1 base, with 9 bases lying between them. The CDR3 spans 15 residues. Germline V gives CDR1 MNHEY, CDR2 SMNVEV (reference sequence).

The chain links TRBV4-2 to TRBJ2-7, with 11 positions matching TRBD2. With 2 bases clipped from V and 0 bases from J, the junction kept 6 bases outside the gene matches. Germline CDR1 is LGHNA and CDR2 is YNFKEQ. The CDR3 covers 17 residues. CDR3: CASSQLAGGQSSYEQYF. For the CDR3, the DNA is TGTGCCAGCAGCCAATTAGCGGGGGGGCAGAGCTCCTACGAGCAGTACTTC.

The J gene is TRBJ1-1, the V gene TRBV9; no definite D call. Looked up from germline, CDR1 is SGDLS and CDR2 is YYNGEE. The CDR3 has 14 amino acids. With 3 bases removed from V and 1 base from J, the gap between germline ends came to 10 bases. The chain's CDR3 is CASSGGGWNTEAFF. As DNA, the CDR3 is TGTGCCAGCAGCGGAGGTGGCTGGAACACTGAAGCTTTCTTT. The variable domain in full, completed from reference TRBV9 and TRBJ1-1, reads DSGVTQTPKHLITATGQRVTLRCSPRSGDLSVYWYQQSLDQGLQFLIQYYNGEERAKGNILERFSAQQFPDLHSELNLSSLELGDSALYFCASSGGGWNTEAFFGQGTRLTVV.